These T cell receptor beta chains were read from a single sample in a study of cytomegalovirus exposure and HLA in healthy donors. Clones were read by immunoSEQ multiplex PCR, and TCRdb kept only the in-frame ones, dropping some. Here the sample spans roughly 300,000 clones, more than 80% being singletons. Sequencing was carried out using PBMCs. The origin of the receptors is a woman between 18 and 29 years old in good health and CMV-seronegative. CDR3s include the opening cysteine and the closing phenylalanine or tryptophan. D genes are given only for firm matches. Some rows mark clone size as missing; the rest say once, few, many or name a class of expanded clone.

J gene: TRBJ1-1
V gene: TRBV28
clone size: NA
D gene: TRBD1
CDR3 protein: CASRSRDRYEAFF
CDR3 DNA: TGTGCCAGCAGGTCGCGGGACAGGTACGAAGCTTTCTTT

J gene: TRBJ1-3
V gene: TRBV4-2
clone size: many
D gene: NA
CDR3 protein: CASSPQVAETGNTIYF
CDR3 DNA: TGTGCCAGCAGCCCACAGGTGGCGGAGACGGGAAACACCATATATTTT

J gene: TRBJ2-7
V gene: TRBV7-2
clone size: NA
D gene: NA
CDR3 protein: CASSLGGASYEQYF
CDR3 DNA: TGTGCCAGCAGCTTAGGAGGAGCCTCCTACGAGCAGTACTTC

J gene: TRBJ2-5
V gene: TRBV7-6
clone size: NA
D gene: TRBD1
CDR3 protein: CASSINRGRETQYF
CDR3 DNA: TGTGCCAGCAGCATCAACAGGGGGCGAGAGACCCAGTACTTC

J gene: TRBJ2-7
V gene: TRBV7-6
clone size: NA
D gene: NA
CDR3 protein: CASSPRTDSGREQYF
CDR3 DNA: TGTGCCAGCAGCCCCCGTACGGACTCAGGTCGAGAGCAGTACTTC

J gene: TRBJ1-5
V gene: TRBV7-2
clone size: once
D gene: TRBD1
CDR3 protein: CASSLIGDSPQPQHF
CDR3 DNA: TGTGCCAGCAGTCTAATCGGGGACAGCCCTCAGCCCCAGCATTTT

J gene: TRBJ1-5
V gene: TRBV18
clone size: NA
D gene: NA
CDR3 protein: CASSPKGSDQPQHF
CDR3 DNA: TGTGCCAGCTCACCGAAAGGGAGTGATCAGCCCCAGCATTTT

J gene: TRBJ2-7
V gene: TRBV5-6
clone size: NA
D gene: TRBD2
CDR3 protein: CASSLVSGGSYEQYF
CDR3 DNA: TGTGCCAGCAGCTTGGTTAGCGGGGGCTCCTACGAGCAGTACTTC

J gene: TRBJ2-7
V gene: TRBV5-6
clone size: NA
D gene: NA
CDR3 protein: CASSLFSERVQYF
CDR3 DNA: TGTGCCAGCAGCTTGTTTTCCGAGCGGGTCCAGTACTTC

J gene: TRBJ2-3
V gene: TRBV6-6
clone size: NA
D gene: NA
CDR3 protein: CASNEGEVADTQYF
CDR3 DNA: TGTGCCAGCAACGAGGGAGAAGTCGCAGATACGCAGTATTTT

J gene: TRBJ2-5
V gene: TRBV7-2
clone size: NA
D gene: TRBD1
CDR3 protein: CASSGQGPWAQYF
CDR3 DNA: TGTGCCAGCTCCGGACAGGGTCCGTGGGCCCAGTACTTC

J gene: TRBJ2-7
V gene: TRBV5-1
clone size: NA
D gene: TRBD1
CDR3 protein: CASSRTGGAYEQYF
CDR3 DNA: TGCGCCAGCAGCCGGACAGGGGGAGCCTACGAGCAGTACTTC

J gene: TRBJ2-1
V gene: TRBV2
clone size: NA
D gene: NA
CDR3 protein: CASSHRLLAVPYNEQFF
CDR3 DNA: TGTGCCAGTTCTCACCGTTTATTAGCGGTCCCATACAATGAGCAGTTCTTC

J gene: TRBJ2-3
V gene: TRBV9
clone size: NA
D gene: TRBD2
CDR3 protein: CASSPGLAGGTDTQYF
CDR3 DNA: TGTGCCAGCAGCCCCGGACTAGCGGGAGGTACAGATACGCAGTATTTT

J gene: TRBJ1-2
V gene: TRBV7-3
clone size: once
D gene: NA
CDR3 protein: CASSPGQIGVSGYTF
CDR3 DNA: TGTGCCAGCAGCCCCGGACAAATTGGGGTATCTGGCTACACCTTC

J gene: TRBJ2-1
V gene: TRBV5-1
clone size: NA
D gene: TRBD1
CDR3 protein: CASSYGQGTGYNEQFF
CDR3 DNA: TGCGCCAGCAGCTACGGACAGGGCACAGGCTACAATGAGCAGTTCTTC

J gene: TRBJ1-5
V gene: TRBV12-5
clone size: NA
D gene: NA
CDR3 protein: CASDGNPGGQPQHF
CDR3 DNA: TGTGCTAGTGACGGGAATCCAGGAGGTCAGCCCCAGCATTTT

J gene: TRBJ2-5
V gene: TRBV5-1
clone size: NA
D gene: NA
CDR3 protein: CASRGTGAWQETQYF
CDR3 DNA: TGCGCCAGCAGAGGGACGGGAGCGTGGCAAGAGACCCAGTACTTC

J gene: TRBJ2-2
V gene: TRBV5-6
clone size: NA
D gene: TRBD2
CDR3 protein: CASSAVAGKKTGELFF
CDR3 DNA: TGTGCCAGCAGCGCAGTAGCGGGAAAAAAAACCGGGGAGCTGTTTTTT

J gene: TRBJ2-7
V gene: TRBV18
clone size: NA
D gene: TRBD1
CDR3 protein: CATRGTGSEQYF
CDR3 DNA: TGTGCCACACGGGGGACAGGGAGCGAGCAGTACTTC

J gene: TRBJ2-3
V gene: TRBV10-3
clone size: NA
D gene: NA
CDR3 protein: CAIMRLLTDTQYF
CDR3 DNA: TGTGCCATCATGAGGCTCCTCACAGATACGCAGTATTTT

J gene: TRBJ1-1
V gene: TRBV27
clone size: NA
D gene: NA
CDR3 protein: CASSRRVVKLIGTEAFF
CDR3 DNA: TGTGCCAGCAGTCGCAGGGTTGTTAAGTTAATCGGTACTGAAGCTTTCTTT

J gene: TRBJ2-3
V gene: TRBV9
clone size: NA
D gene: TRBD2
CDR3 protein: CASSVSSGNLADTQYF
CDR3 DNA: TGTGCCAGCAGCGTGTCTAGCGGGAATCTCGCAGATACGCAGTATTTT

J gene: TRBJ2-1
V gene: TRBV27
clone size: NA
D gene: NA
CDR3 protein: CASSLTPTSMDEQFF
CDR3 DNA: TGTGCCAGCAGTTTAACGCCCACTAGTATGGATGAGCAGTTCTTC

J gene: TRBJ2-5
V gene: TRBV5-6
clone size: NA
D gene: TRBD2
CDR3 protein: CASSLGTSGWETQYF
CDR3 DNA: TGTGCCAGCAGCTTGGGGACTAGCGGGTGGGAGACCCAGTACTTC

J gene: TRBJ1-1
V gene: TRBV4-1
clone size: NA
D gene: NA
CDR3 protein: CASSQDIGGGNTEAFF
CDR3 DNA: TGCGCCAGCAGCCAAGATATCGGGGGAGGGAACACTGAAGCTTTCTTT

J gene: TRBJ1-1
V gene: TRBV11-2
clone size: NA
D gene: NA
CDR3 protein: CASSLEGGGNTEAFF
CDR3 DNA: TGTGCCAGCAGCTTAGAGGGAGGGGGGAACACTGAAGCTTTCTTT

J gene: TRBJ2-6
V gene: TRBV7-2
clone size: NA
D gene: NA
CDR3 protein: CASSSSSSGANVLTF
CDR3 DNA: TGTGCCAGCAGCTCGTCTTCCTCTGGGGCCAACGTCCTGACTTTC

J gene: TRBJ2-4
V gene: TRBV29-1
clone size: NA
D gene: TRBD1
CDR3 protein: CSVPGQGALNIQYF
CDR3 DNA: TGCAGCGTCCCGGGACAGGGGGCTCTGAACATTCAGTACTTC

J gene: TRBJ1-1
V gene: TRBV30
clone size: once
D gene: TRBD1
CDR3 protein: CAWRQGARDTEAFF
CDR3 DNA: TGTGCCTGGAGACAGGGGGCGAGGGACACTGAAGCTTTCTTT

J gene: TRBJ1-2
V gene: TRBV7-2
clone size: NA
D gene: NA
CDR3 protein: CASSLDVERILLYGYTF
CDR3 DNA: TGTGCCAGCAGCTTAGATGTCGAGCGGATACTTCTCTATGGCTACACCTTC

J gene: TRBJ2-7
V gene: TRBV7-3
clone size: NA
D gene: TRBD2
CDR3 protein: CASSRGLAGANEQYF
CDR3 DNA: TGTGCCAGCAGCCGGGGACTAGCGGGAGCAAACGAGCAGTACTTC